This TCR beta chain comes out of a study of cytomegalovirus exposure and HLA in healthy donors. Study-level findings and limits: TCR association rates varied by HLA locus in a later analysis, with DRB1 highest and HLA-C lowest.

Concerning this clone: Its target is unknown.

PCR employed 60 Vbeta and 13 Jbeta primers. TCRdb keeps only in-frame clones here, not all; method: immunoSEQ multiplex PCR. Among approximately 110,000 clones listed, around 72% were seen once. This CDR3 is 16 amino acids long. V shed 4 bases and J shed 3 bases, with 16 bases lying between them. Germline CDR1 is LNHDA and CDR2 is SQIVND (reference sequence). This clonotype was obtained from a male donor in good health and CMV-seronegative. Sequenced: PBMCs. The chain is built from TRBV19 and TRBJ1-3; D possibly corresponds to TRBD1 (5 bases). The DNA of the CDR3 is TGTGCCAGTAGTAACAGGATAACCCTGTTTGGAAACACCATATATTTT. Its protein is CASSNRITLFGNTIYF.